Following are 24 T cell receptor beta chains from one sample sequenced in a study of vaccination and CD4 T cells after COVID-19. Treatment defined: roughly 10-day PBMC culture with coronavirus spike peptide pools or control peptides (ViraFEST assay). Their antigen targets remain unknown. Cultured CD4+ T-cell DNA underwent Oncomine TCR Beta short-read sequencing. TCRdb used MiXCR to reprocess the PCR reads, holding one entry per CDR3 protein. The sample has approximately 10,000 distinct CDR3 sequences, just over 60% seen once; the top ten hold approximately 17%. The material sequenced was CD4+ T cells from blood, cultured in vitro. The source is a human donor who had recovered from COVID-19.

The chain carries TRBV2 and TRBJ1-5; D possibly corresponds to TRBD1 (5 bases). V lost 4 bases and J lost 6, with 7 bases in between. Germline-derived CDR1 and CDR2 are SNHLY and FYNNEI. The CDR3 sequence is 12 residues long. CDR3 protein: CASSGGSQPQHF. The CDR3 DNA follows: TGTGCCAGCAGTGGGGGGTCTCAGCCCCAGCATTTT.

This clonotype showed up just a few times. The CDR3: CASSRDRTYNEQFF. CDR3 bases: TGTGCCAGCAGCCGGGACCGCACCTACAATGAGCAGTTCTTC. The chain combines TRBV7-9 with TRBJ2-1; D is possibly TRBD1 or TRBD2 (5 bases each). The V end lost 5 bases, the J end lost 2 bases, and 10 bases lay between the germline ends. The CDR3 contains 14 residues. In germline, CDR1 is SEHNR, CDR2 FQNEAQ (reference sequence).

The J gene is TRBJ1-1, the V gene TRBV7-2, with 8 bases matching TRBD1. V lost 5 bases and J lost 0; bases outside the gene matches: 11. The CDR3 loop spans 17 amino acids. CDR1 and CDR2 (germline): SGHTA, FQGNSA. Written as DNA, the CDR3 is TGTGCCAGCAGCCAAGACAGGGGTCGAGGACTGAACACTGAAGCTTTCTTT. Translated, it gives CASSQDRGRGLNTEAFF.

This chain uses TRBV10-3 with TRBJ1-5; 8 positions match TRBD1. This CDR3 has 15 residues. V lost 4 bases to trimming and J lost 0 bases; unmatched junction nucleotides: 2. Per the germline V gene, CDR1 is ENHRY and CDR2 is SYGVKD. CDR3 nucleotides: TGTGCCATCAGTGCCCAGGGGGCTAGCAATCAGCCCCAGCATTTT. Protein: CAISAQGASNQPQHF.

The gene calls are TRBV10-3 and TRBJ2-1; 7 bases are a match to TRBD2. From germline, CDR1 is ENHRY and CDR2 SYGVKD. The CDR3 is made up of 15 amino acids. The junction had 5 bases not matched to a gene; V was cut back by 3 bases and J by 3 bases. Written as DNA, the CDR3 is TGTGCCATCAGTGATGGGGCGGGGGACTACAATGAGCAGTTCTTC. Translating it yields CAISDGAGDYNEQFF.

This clonotype was observed a handful of times. The chain combines TRBV20-1 with TRBJ2-3; TRBD2 matches 10 bases. This CDR3 is 15 amino acids long. Germline lookup yields CDR1 DFQATT and CDR2 SNEGSKA (reference sequence). The J segment lost 8 bases and the V segment lost 1 base, leaving 9 bases of the junction unmatched. The CDR3 DNA sequence: TGCAGTGCTAGAGTGTCAGCGGGGGGGCCCCGTACGCAGTATTTT. It translates to CSARVSAGGPRTQYF.

The sample holds a few counts of this clonotype. This rearrangement joins TRBV6-1 to TRBJ1-1, with unresolved D. The V end lost 6 bases, the J end lost 4 bases, and 12 bases lay between the germline ends. The CDR3 runs to 13 residues. Germline V CDR1 and CDR2: MNHNS, SASEGT. CDR3 nucleotide sequence: TGTGCCAGCAGCGTACTAGGAGGCACTGAAGCTTTCTTT. Amino acid sequence: CASSVLGGTEAFF.

This chain uses TRBV12-3 or TRBV12-4 with TRBJ2-1, with 10 bases identical to TRBD2. V lost 0 bases, J lost 5 bases, and 4 bases stayed unmatched. CDR3 length: 16 amino acids. In DNA, the CDR3 is TGTGCCAGCAGTTTAGCGATACTAGCGGGGCACAATGAGCAGTTCTTC. As protein: CASSLAILAGHNEQFF.

This sequence joins TRBV7-9 and TRBJ1-4, with D possibly being TRBD1 (5 bases). The ends were cut back, 1 base at V and 5 bases at J, with 8 bases in the middle. Germline V gives CDR1 SEHNR, CDR2 FQNEAQ (reference sequence). The CDR3 runs 14 residues. This chain's CDR3 is CASSLGSGNEKLFF. The CDR3, as DNA: TGTGCCAGCAGCTTAGGATCAGGGAATGAAAAACTGTTTTTT.

The chain couples TRBV20-1 to TRBJ1-1; D not certain. This CDR3 has 13 residues. Germline CDR1 DFQATT, CDR2 SNEGSKA (reference sequence). V dropped 6 bases and J dropped 0 bases, with 11 bases sitting between them. In nucleotides, the CDR3 is TGCAGTGCCCGGACTCGCATGAACACTGAAGCTTTCTTT. It translates to CSARTRMNTEAFF.

The chain combines TRBV7-2 with TRBJ1-4; D is ambiguous. Trimming removed 6 bases at V and 10 bases at J, with 15 bases between. The germline CDR1 and CDR2 sequences are SGHTA and FQGNSA. CDR3 length: 13 amino acids. The CDR3 protein is CASSFERVGKLFF. CDR3 DNA: TGTGCCAGCAGTTTCGAACGGGTTGGAAAACTGTTTTTT.

The chain couples TRBV18 to TRBJ2-3; 9 bases are shared with TRBD1. Germline V gene data show CDR1 as KGHSH and CDR2 as LQKENI. The CDR3 spans 16 residues. V was clipped by 6 bases and J by 3 bases; unmatched bases: 10. The CDR3 DNA reads TGTGCCAGCTCGGGTAGGACAGGGGTCCGGACAGATACGCAGTATTTT. Its translation is CASSGRTGVRTDTQYF.

The rearrangement joins TRBV20-1 to TRBJ1-6, with TRBD1 matching 9 bases. The length of the CDR3 is 14 residues. Losses at the gene ends were 6 bases for V and 7 bases for J; bases not matched to a gene: 7. CDR1 is DFQATT, CDR2 SNEGSKA, per germline (reference sequence). The CDR3 here is CSARPGTGNSPLHF. In nucleotides, the CDR3 is TGCAGTGCACGTCCCGGGACAGGGAATTCACCCCTCCACTTT.

The chain joins TRBV5-4 to TRBJ2-6; no clear D gene. The CDR3 is made up of 13 amino acids. The germline V gene encodes CDR1 SGHNT and CDR2 YYREEE (reference sequence). V lost 1 base to trimming and J lost 1 base, with 0 bases between them. The CDR3 coding sequence is TGTGCCAGCAGCTTGTCTGGGGCCAACGTCCTGACTTTC. Amino acids: CASSLSGANVLTF. The full variable domain, with the rest looked up from reference TRBV5-4 and TRBJ2-6, is ETGVTQSPTHLIKTRGQQVTLRCSSQSGHNTVSWYQQALGQGPQFIFQYYREEENGRGNFPPRFSGLQFPNYSSELNVNALELDDSALYLCASSLSGANVLTFGAGSRLTVL.

This chain uses TRBV9 with TRBJ2-2; D unresolved. The V end lost 4 bases, the J end lost 1 base, and 14 bases lay between the germline ends. Germline loops: CDR1 SGDLS, CDR2 YYNGEE. The CDR3 runs to 16 residues. DNA for the CDR3: TGTGCCAGCAGCCTTGGGGTAGACTTGAACACCGGGGAGCTGTTTTTT. It translates to CASSLGVDLNTGELFF. Combining the CDR3 with reference TRBV9 and TRBJ2-2 gives the whole variable domain DSGVTQTPKHLITATGQRVTLRCSPRSGDLSVYWYQQSLDQGLQFLIQYYNGEERAKGNILERFSAQQFPDLHSELNLSSLELGDSALYFCASSLGVDLNTGELFFGEGSRLTVL.

The rearrangement uses TRBV7-3 and TRBJ2-3; D call uncertain. The CDR3 covers 13 residues. The germline CDR1 and CDR2 sequences are SGHTA and FQGTGA. V was pared by 8 bases and J by 4 bases, with 13 bases between. CDR3 DNA sequence: TGTGCCAGCTCCAAGGGTAACTCAGATACGCAGTATTTT. Residues: CASSKGNSDTQYF.

The chain couples TRBV7-9 to TRBJ1-2; D is ambiguous. The CDR3 consists of 12 residues. CDR1 and CDR2 from the germline V gene are SEHNR and FQNEAQ (reference sequence). V dropped 4 bases and J dropped 8 bases, with 11 bases sitting between them. The CDR3 DNA follows: TGTGCCAGCAGCTACCAGACGGGGGGCTACACCTTC. Translating it yields CASSYQTGGYTF.

Relative to its sample, this clonotype is large. CDR3 nucleotides: TGTGCCATCAGTGTAAACGGTTACACTGAAGCTTTCTTT. The encoded protein is CAISVNGYTEAFF. This chain links TRBV10-3 with TRBJ1-1; D is unresolved. From germline, CDR1 is ENHRY and CDR2 SYGVKD. Trimming removed 4 bases from V and 3 bases from J, with 9 bases in between. CDR3 length equals 13 residues.

The V call is TRBV7-9, the J call TRBJ2-3; D uncertain. The CDR3 consists of 13 residues. Trimming left V 2 bases short and J 10 bases short, with 13 bases between. Germline loops: CDR1 SEHNR, CDR2 FQNEAQ (reference sequence). The CDR3 region has the DNA TGTGCCAGCAGCTTAAGGGCCGTCTGGGCGCAGTATTTT. Translation: CASSLRAVWAQYF.

The V and J genes are TRBV11-3 and TRBJ1-2; tentatively, D is TRBD1 (5 bases). V lost 4 bases to trimming and J lost 4 bases, with 16 bases between them. Germline CDR1 SGHNT, CDR2 YENEEA. This CDR3 region has 15 residues. The CDR3 nucleotides read TGTGCCAGCAGCTCCTCCCGGCAGGGCCCCTATGGCTACACCTTC. Its translation is CASSSSRQGPYGYTF.

The CDR3 loop reads CASRRGRDTEAFF. Written as DNA, the CDR3 is TGTGCCAGCAGACGAGGGAGGGACACTGAAGCTTTCTTT. The chain couples TRBV6-1 to TRBJ1-1; D gene ambiguous. CDR3 length: 13 residues. V was cut by 6 bases and J by 3 bases, with 11 bases left in between. CDR1 MNHNS and CDR2 SASEGT come from the germline V gene.

Here the CDR3 reads CASSEGGTRQETQYF. For the CDR3, the DNA is TGTGCCAGCAGTGAAGGGGGCACGCGGCAAGAGACCCAGTACTTC. This rearrangement joins TRBV6-1 to TRBJ2-5; a weak D match, TRBD1 (5 bases). Trimming pared 1 base from V and 2 bases from J, leaving 11 bases between. This CDR3 region has 15 residues. Germline-derived CDR1 and CDR2 are MNHNS and SASEGT.

The count of this clonotype is one. The rearrangement joins TRBV7-3 to TRBJ2-5, with TRBD1 identical over 11 bases. This CDR3 region has 17 residues. Germline V gives CDR1 SGHTA, CDR2 FQGTGA. Unmatched junction bases numbered 10, after V lost 5 bases and J lost 2 bases. The CDR3 spells CASSPRIGDRGQETQYF. In DNA, the CDR3 is TGTGCCAGCAGCCCGCGAATCGGGGACAGGGGGCAAGAGACCCAGTACTTC.

The rearrangement joins TRBV6-1 to TRBJ2-7, with unresolved D. V was trimmed by 8 bases and J by 5 bases, leaving 10 bases between them. The CDR3 consists of 11 residues. Per germline, CDR1 MNHNS and CDR2 SASEGT. The CDR3 coding sequence is TGTGCCAGCGCCGCTGGGGACGAGCAGTACTTC. It is translated as CASAAGDEQYF.